This T cell receptor beta chain is drawn from a study of shared T cell receptors in the human thymus. This clone was recorded a few times. J lost 7 bases, V lost 0 bases, and 6 bases had no gene match. This CDR3 has 17 residues. From germline, CDR1 is ENHRY and CDR2 SYGVKD. Profiled with immunoSEQ multiplex PCR; TCRdb holds only in-frame clones, not every one. The repertoire has about 500,000 clones, around 78% of them found once; the top ten carry 0.01% to 0.015%. The data were also submitted as part of a second study, on human thymus T cells.

The specimen sequenced was thymocytes. The chain combines TRBV10-3 with TRBJ2-3; 14 nucleotides match TRBD2. This clonotype was obtained from a boy under two years old with a congenital heart defect. The CDR3 here is CAISESTSGRARYTQYF. As DNA, the CDR3 is TGTGCCATCAGTGAGTCGACTAGCGGGAGGGCCAGGTATACGCAGTATTTT.